This TCR beta chain was sequenced in a study of somatic mutations in cytotoxic T cells in rheumatoid arthritis (dated by TCRdb to 2017 to 2019). Describing the broader study: Peripheral blood (approximately 27 ml EDTA) was collected from patients immediately after diagnosis and before any treatment began. Sorted V beta1+ cells also underwent TCRB sequencing, and some V beta antibody-stained T-cell populations were flow-sorted at nearly 100% purity on a FACSAria II or Sony SH800. Whether expanded CD8+ T-cell clones in untreated, newly diagnosed rheumatoid arthritis carry somatic mutations was the study question, and clonality was characterized with TCRB deep sequencing. TCRB deep sequencing was performed for under 75 rheumatoid arthritis patients and around 22 healthy controls. Patients and controls did not essentially differ in median age, which was nearly identical between the groups. General findings and caveats noted by the study authors: It was unknown which antigens the expanded CD8+ clones targeted, and their absence from virus-specific databases did not exclude viral specificity. The slight underrepresentation of TRBV07 in patients was not corrected for multiple comparisons. In about an eighth of the roughly 60 patients the largest CD8+ clone exceeded 20% of CD8+ cells, and several identical CD8+ TCRB sequences were shared between blood and synovial fluid. An increase of CD8+ clonality with age was seen in patients (Spearman r ~ 0.46) but not in healthy controls. CD8+ T-cell clonality in rheumatoid arthritis patients was not significantly different from that in age-matched healthy controls.

V loses 0 bases, J loses 4 bases, and the germline ends lie 15 bases apart. CDR1 and CDR2 (MGHRA, YSYEKL) derive from the germline V gene. The CDR3 holds 16 amino acids from the cysteine to the phenylalanine. Only the CDR3 DNA stays, 48 bases, in frame from base 1. On an AutoMACS, CD4+ and CD8+ cells were isolated via positive magnetic bead selection, and their purity was verified by flow cytometry. A TCR V beta antibody panel was used in flow cytometry to screen first for clonal expansions, which were then characterized by TCRB deep sequencing of sorted CD8+ fractions. Isolation of peripheral blood mononuclear cells was done through Ficoll-Paque PLUS density gradient separation. DNA from CD4-enriched, CD8-enriched or PBMC samples was extracted using Nucleospin Tissue or Tissue XS kits and then quantified on a Qubit 2.0 fluorometer. Comments on this clone: What this receptor recognizes is not known. Nothing much larger sits one base from this clone, and base qualities are not available.

TCRB CDR3 sequencing used the immunoSEQ assay on genomic DNA. Per the authors' processing: Only a few patient CD8+ clones larger than 1% matched published virus-specific TCRB sequences when compared against them. Only productive TCRB rearrangements were included in the analyses. Clonality was expressed as a Shannon entropy-based productive clonality index, with each clone defined by a unique TCRB CDR3 sequence. Repertoire overlap between two samples was calculated from the template counts of each clone relative to total templates per sample. V-gene usage from TCRB sequencing and V-gene usage measured by flow cytometry were correlated (Spearman r of over 0.6). The immuneACCESS repertoire file appears here via TCRdb, limited to in-frame rearrangements. These files lack a portion of the clones; in checked studies, under half of the deficit traces to unresolved V genes, and the cause of the others is not known. V, J and clone size reflect that table, while D and trimming were determined from the DNA. The table for this sample lists about 5,000 clones; 70% to 90% of them were counted only once. 36% of the sample comes from the top ten.

Sequences were obtained from CD8+ T cells sorted from blood. The receptor comes from a woman aged 50 to 60 with rheumatoid arthritis. This sequence uses TRBV4-1 and TRBJ2-5, with no D gene named confidently. The CDR3 is CASSQDRPATGETQYF. The base sequence is TGCGCCAGCAGCCAAGATCGTCCAGCTACGGGAGAGACCCAGTACTTC.